This entry lists 13 T cell receptor beta chains sequenced from one sample in a study of radiation and T cells in renal cell carcinoma. Only in-frame clones appear in the TCRdb table, and some are missing; sequencing was by immunoSEQ multiplex PCR. The sample comprises 120,000 or so clones, more than 70% of which are singletons, and 5% to 6% rests with the top ten. Time point in this sample: blood 2 weeks post-SBRT. Treatment denoted: 15 Gy SBRT to primary tumor, nephrectomy 4 weeks later. This specimen was blood, taken from a patient whose treatment included radiotherapy and nephrectomy. The receptor source for this set is a woman between 65 and 79 years old with renal cell carcinoma.

V is TRBV30 and J is TRBJ1-4; the D gene is possibly TRBD1 (6 bases). This CDR3 contains 15 residues. Germline-derived CDR1 and CDR2 are GTSNPN and SVGIG (reference sequence). Trimming removed 5 bases from V and 0 bases from J, with 13 bases in between. The CDR3 region is CAWHTGRATNEKLFF. The CDR3 DNA sequence: TGTGCCTGGCATACAGGGCGAGCAACTAATGAAAAACTGTTTTTT. The full variable domain, rest sourced from reference TRBV30 and TRBJ1-4, is SQTIHQWPATLVQPVGSPLSLECTVEGTSNPNLYWYRQAAGRGLQLLFYSVGIGQISSEVPQNLSASRPQDRQFILSSKKLLLSDSGFYLCAWHTGRATNEKLFFGSGTQLSVL.

The chain couples TRBV7-6 to TRBJ2-5; D perhaps matches TRBD1 (6 bases). CDR3 length: 13 residues. Germline V CDR1 and CDR2: SGHVS, FNYEAQ. V dropped 5 bases and J dropped 1 base, with 8 bases sitting between them. DNA of the CDR3: TGTGCCAGCAGCGAGGACAGCCAAGAGACCCAGTACTTC. This gives the protein CASSEDSQETQYF. The whole variable domain, filled in from reference TRBV7-6 and TRBJ2-5, reads GAGVSQSPRYKVTKRGQDVALRCDPISGHVSLYWYRQALGQGPEFLTYFNYEAQQDKSGLPNDRFSAERPEGSISTLTIQRTEQRDSAMYRCASSEDSQETQYFGPGTRLLVL.

The chain combines TRBV4-2 with TRBJ1-3; 8 nucleotides agree with TRBD1. The ends lost 2 bases at V and 4 bases at J; junction bases unmatched: 1. Looked up from germline, CDR1 is LGHNA and CDR2 is YNFKEQ. This CDR3 spans 14 amino acids. The CDR3 region is CASSQRDRGNTIYF. The CDR3 nucleotides read TGTGCCAGCAGCCAACGGGACAGGGGAAACACCATATATTTT.

The chain uses TRBV4-2 and TRBJ2-5, with 11 bases aligning to TRBD2. This CDR3 is 14 amino acids long. Germline CDR1 reads LGHNA; CDR2 reads YNFKEQ. The trim removed 5 bases at V and 5 bases at J, leaving 4 bases unmatched. CDR3 coding DNA: TGTGCCAGCAGCTACTCTAGCGGGGGGGAGACCCAGTACTTC. Translated, it gives CASSYSSGGETQYF.

This chain joins TRBV28 and TRBJ1-4, with no clear D. CDR3 length: 14 residues. The ends were cut back, 3 bases at V and 1 base at J, with 6 bases in the middle. The germline CDR1 and CDR2 sequences are MDHEN and SYDVKM. The CDR3 sequence is CASSFRLTNEKLFF. The CDR3 DNA follows: TGTGCCAGCAGTTTCCGCTTAACTAATGAAAAACTGTTTTTT.

The chain has TRBV27 and TRBJ1-4, with 9 positions matching TRBD1. Trimming at V came to 6 bases and at J to 3 bases, leaving 5 bases not matched to a gene. Germline-derived CDR1 and CDR2 are MNHEY and SMNVEV (reference sequence). The CDR3 totals 15 residues. The CDR3 bases are TGTGCCAGCAGATCCGACAGGGGGGCTAATGAAAAACTGTTTTTT. Its protein is CASRSDRGANEKLFF.

The J gene is TRBJ2-5, the V gene TRBV5-1; perhaps TRBD2 as D (7 bases). This CDR3 comprises 14 residues. Germline assignment: CDR1 SGHRS and CDR2 YFSETQ. Trimming removed 2 bases from V and 5 bases from J, with 13 bases in between. The CDR3 DNA reads TGCGCCAGCAGCTTAGGGGGGGCGCGGGAGACCCAGTACTTC. It codes for CASSLGGARETQYF.

The V and J genes are TRBV27 and TRBJ1-1, with 9 bases identical to TRBD1. CDR1 MNHEY and CDR2 SMNVEV come from the germline V gene (reference sequence). V shed 8 bases and J 5 bases; nucleotides not matched to a gene: 6. This CDR3 has 13 amino acids. CDR3 sequence reads: CASGRDRVTEAFF. In DNA form, the CDR3 reads TGTGCCAGCGGCCGGGACAGGGTAACTGAAGCTTTCTTT.

The chain links TRBV6-5 to TRBJ1-1, with TRBD1 as a possible D gene (5 bases). Deletions cut 6 bases from V and 0 bases from J, with 11 bases between. Germline CDR1 reads MNHEY; CDR2 reads SVGAGI. This CDR3 has 14 amino acids. CDR3 DNA: TGTGCCAGCAGACCCGGACAATTGAACACTGAAGCTTTCTTT. Encoded protein: CASRPGQLNTEAFF.

V is TRBV11-3 and J is TRBJ2-5; perhaps TRBD2 as D (6 bases). V was shortened by 5 bases and J by 4 bases, with 26 bases between the two germline ends. Germline V gene sequence: CDR1 SGHNT, CDR2 YENEEA. This CDR3 is built from 18 residues. In DNA, the CDR3 is TGTGCCAGCAGCGATCAACCGGGACTTTCAAGAGTTCCAGAGACCCAGTACTTC. The encoded protein is CASSDQPGLSRVPETQYF.

The rearrangement uses TRBV7-6 and TRBJ2-5, with no clear D. The V end lost 5 bases, the J end lost 3 bases, and 4 bases lay between the germline ends. Germline CDR1 is SGHVS and CDR2 is FNYEAQ. This CDR3 has 11 amino acids. In DNA, the CDR3 is TGTGCCAGCAGCGCCAAAGAGACCCAGTACTTC. Protein: CASSAKETQYF.

CDR3 DNA: TGTGCCAGCAGCGCCGGGACTAGCGGGGGCGAGACCCAGTACTTC. As protein: CASSAGTSGGETQYF. The chain is built from TRBV5-4 and TRBJ2-5; 14 nucleotides match TRBD2. Germline assignment: CDR1 SGHNT and CDR2 YYREEE (reference sequence). J lost 5 bases, V lost 4 bases, and 4 bases had no gene match. There are 15 residues in the CDR3.

The rearrangement uses TRBV20-1 and TRBJ1-2; unclear D gene. Germline CDR1 DFQATT, CDR2 SNEGSKA (reference sequence). V lost 3 bases and J lost 3, with 5 bases in between. The CDR3 is 11 amino acids. The CDR3 coding sequence is TGCAGTGCTAGTAACTACTATGGCTACACCTTC. It codes for CSASNYYGYTF.